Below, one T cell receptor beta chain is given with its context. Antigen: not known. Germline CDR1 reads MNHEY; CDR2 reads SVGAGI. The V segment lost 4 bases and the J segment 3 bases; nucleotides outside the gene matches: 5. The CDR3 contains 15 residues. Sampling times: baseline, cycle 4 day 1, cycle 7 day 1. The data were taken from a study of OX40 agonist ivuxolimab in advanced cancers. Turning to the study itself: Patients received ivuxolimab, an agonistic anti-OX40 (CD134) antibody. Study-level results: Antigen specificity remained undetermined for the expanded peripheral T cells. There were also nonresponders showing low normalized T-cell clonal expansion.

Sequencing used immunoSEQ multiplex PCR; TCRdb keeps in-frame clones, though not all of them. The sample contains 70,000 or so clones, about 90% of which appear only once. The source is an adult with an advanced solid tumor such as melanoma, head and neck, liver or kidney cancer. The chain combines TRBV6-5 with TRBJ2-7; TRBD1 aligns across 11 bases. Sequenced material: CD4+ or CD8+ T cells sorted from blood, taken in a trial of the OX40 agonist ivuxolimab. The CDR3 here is CASSSPGQGDYEQYF. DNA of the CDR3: TGTGCCAGCAGTTCACCGGGACAGGGGGACTACGAGCAGTACTTC.